This TCR beta chain is from a study of PD-1 blockade in classical Hodgkin lymphoma. Concerning this clone: Antigen specificity is unknown.

Overall study findings and caveats: Repertoire differences lack defined causes, possibly disease activity or prior therapy. Whoever responded completely had baseline diversity much like that seen in newly diagnosed patients.

All patients relapsed after autologous stem cell transplantation, and brentuximab vedotin exposure varied. Best overall response was complete response, partial response or progressive disease in these relapsed/refractory classical Hodgkin lymphoma patients. The V gene end was trimmed by 0 bases and the J gene end by 2 bases; junction bases not matched to a gene: 15. The CDR3 consists of 20 residues. Germline V gives CDR1 LNHNV, CDR2 YYDKDF (reference sequence). Method: immunoSEQ multiplex PCR; TCRdb's copy keeps in-frame clones and lacks some. The profile shows about 93,000 clones, roughly four fifths of them singletons.

The clonotype originates from a human donor with classical Hodgkin lymphoma. V gene TRBV15 combines with J gene TRBJ2-3; 9 bases fit TRBD2. The input for sequencing was peripheral blood mononuclear cells (PBMCs), taken before the second cycle of nivolumab. The CDR3 loop reads CATSRDVWALREGATDTQYF. The DNA for the CDR3 is TGTGCCACCAGCAGAGATGTCTGGGCCTTGCGGGAGGGGGCCACAGATACGCAGTATTTT.